This record looks at one T cell receptor beta chain sequence and its context. What it recognizes is unknown. The data stem from a study of cytomegalovirus exposure and HLA in healthy donors. Study-wide findings and caveats: The investigators catalogued 150 to 200 TCR beta chains as cytomegalovirus-associated. For most subjects, TCR beta sequences were reported to predict HLA-A and HLA-B alleles with accuracy. When analyzed later, a missense DCLRE1C variant was found to be linked to TCR beta V- and J-gene trimming.

Trimming took 7 bases from V and 10 from J, leaving 14 bases between them. The CDR3 has 13 amino acids. Germline V gene lookup returns CDR1 LNHNV and CDR2 YYDKDF (reference sequence). Both 60 Vbeta primers and 13 Jbeta primers went into the PCR. Repertoires were generated with immunoSEQ multiplex PCR, while TCRdb's copy carries only in-frame clones and drops some. Here the sample spans about 130,000 clones, 81% being singletons. The source material was PBMCs. The TCR was taken from a young man in good health and CMV-seronegative. V gene TRBV15 combines with J gene TRBJ1-6; tentatively, D is TRBD1 (6 bases). The CDR3 is CATKGRGRSPLHF. Here the CDR3 DNA reads TGTGCCACCAAGGGCAGGGGAAGATCACCCCTCCACTTT.